These 16 T cell receptor beta chains originate from one sample sequenced in a study of cytomegalovirus exposure and HLA in healthy donors. The primer mix had 60 Vbeta and 13 Jbeta primers. Assay: immunoSEQ multiplex PCR; the TCRdb copy retains only in-frame clones and omits some. The sample holds around 220,000 clones, less than 85% seen once. The sequenced material came from PBMCs. The receptors originated from a girl aged 2 to 9 in good health and CMV-seronegative.

The chain links TRBV6-5 to TRBJ1-2, with TRBD1 matching 9 bases. The CDR3 is 15 residues long. J gave up 4 bases and V 6 bases, and 9 bases lay outside the gene matches. Germline CDR1 is MNHEY and CDR2 is SVGAGI. CDR3 nucleotides: TGTGCCAGCAGCCAAAAAACAGGGGGCTTCTATGGCTACACCTTC. Its translation: CASSQKTGGFYGYTF.

This clone has just one count. The CDR3 region has the DNA TGTGCCAGCAGTTTAACAGGAACACTCTATGGCTACACCTTC. As protein: CASSLTGTLYGYTF. The rearrangement links TRBV6-6 to TRBJ1-2; D perhaps matches TRBD1 (5 bases). The CDR3 has 14 amino acids. The V gene's germline CDR1 is MNHNY and CDR2 SVGAGI (reference sequence). Between the trimmed V and J ends, which lost 4 bases and 4 bases, there was a span of 13 bases.

V is TRBV7-6 and J is TRBJ2-7; perhaps TRBD2 as D (7 bases). Germline V CDR1 and CDR2: SGHVS, FNYEAQ. The V and J ends lost 0 bases and 7 bases respectively, with 19 bases between them. This CDR3 comprises 16 residues. The CDR3 DNA reads as TGTGCCAGCAGCTTAGCGGGGGGGCCTCTCTTTCAGGAGCAGTACTTC. Encoded protein: CASSLAGGPLFQEQYF.

The chain recombines TRBV5-6 with TRBJ1-2; D possibly corresponds to TRBD1 (5 bases). This CDR3 comprises 12 residues. V was cut by 1 base and J by 8 bases, with 9 bases left in between. Germline-derived CDR1 and CDR2 are SGHDT and YYEEEE. CDR3 residues: CASSLTQGGYTF. In DNA, the CDR3 is TGTGCCAGCAGCTTGACGCAGGGCGGCTACACCTTC.

The J gene is TRBJ1-1, the V gene TRBV7-9; perhaps TRBD1 as D (6 bases). Trimming took 1 base from V and 1 from J, leaving 7 bases between them. Germline V CDR1 and CDR2: SEHNR, FQNEAQ (reference sequence). The CDR3 contains 14 residues. CDR3 protein: CASSLGTANTEAFF. The DNA for the CDR3 is TGTGCCAGCAGCTTAGGGACAGCGAACACTGAAGCTTTCTTT.

This sequence joins TRBV11-3 and TRBJ2-5, with a possible D match to TRBD2 (6 bases). The DNA end lines up better with TRBJ2-7; the J call may be wrong. This CDR3 has 13 amino acids. The germline V gene has CDR1 SGHNT and CDR2 YENEEA. CDR3 amino acids: CASSLGAGHEQYF. DNA of the CDR3: TGTGCCAGCAGCTTGGGTGCGGGGCACGAGCAGTACTTC.

The V and J genes are TRBV7-9 and TRBJ2-7, with 8 bases fitting TRBD1. V shed 5 bases, J shed 3 bases, and the junction held 6 bases outside the gene matches. The germline V gene has CDR1 SEHNR and CDR2 FQNEAQ (reference sequence). The CDR3 covers 14 residues. The CDR3: CASSTGQDGYEQYF. DNA for the CDR3: TGTGCCAGCAGCACGGGACAGGATGGCTACGAGCAGTACTTC. The full variable domain, its missing parts supplied by reference TRBV7-9 and TRBJ2-7, is DTGVSQNPRHKITKRGQNVTFRCDPISEHNRLYWYRQTLGQGPEFLTYFQNEAQLEKSRLLSDRFSAERPKGSFSTLEIQRTEQGDSAMYLCASSTGQDGYEQYFGPGTRLTVT.

In this sample, this clone turned up once. The J gene is TRBJ2-2, the V gene TRBV5-1; perhaps TRBD1 as D (6 bases). Germline lookup yields CDR1 SGHRS and CDR2 YFSETQ. The ends were cut back, 4 bases at V and 3 bases at J, with 13 bases in the middle. There are 15 residues in the CDR3. The CDR3 coding sequence is TGCGCCAGCAGCCCGCAGGGGCCGGACACCGGGGAGCTGTTTTTT. Protein: CASSPQGPDTGELFF. The full variable domain, its missing parts supplied by reference TRBV5-1 and TRBJ2-2, is KAGVTQTPRYLIKTRGQQVTLSCSPISGHRSVSWYQQTPGQGLQFLFEYFSETQRNKGNFPGRFSGRQFSNSRSEMNVSTLELGDSALYLCASSPQGPDTGELFFGEGSRLTVL.

The V and J genes are TRBV13 and TRBJ1-3, with D hard to call. This CDR3 contains 13 residues. In germline, CDR1 is PRHDT, CDR2 FYEKMQ (reference sequence). Trimming shortened V by 5 bases and J by 7 bases, and 12 bases separated the two germline ends. As DNA, the CDR3 is TGTGCCAGCAGCCCCCAAGCACGGAACACCATATATTTT. It translates to CASSPQARNTIYF. The full variable domain, rest sourced from reference TRBV13 and TRBJ1-3, is AAGVIQSPRHLIKEKRETATLKCYPIPRHDTVYWYQQGPGQDPQFLISFYEKMQSDKGSIPDRFSAQQFSDYHSELNMSSLELGDSALYFCASSPQARNTIYFGEGSWLTVV.

The chain is built from TRBV18 and TRBJ1-2; D unclear. CDR3 length equals 16 residues. The germline V gene encodes CDR1 KGHSH and CDR2 LQKENI. The V gene lost 3 bases and the J gene lost 4 bases, with 18 bases spanning the gap. CDR3 nucleotides: TGTGCCAGCTCACCCTCCGGGGAAAGGAGCTTCTATGGCTACACCTTC. Protein product: CASSPSGERSFYGYTF.

The rearrangement uses TRBV13 and TRBJ2-3, with 11 bases that match TRBD2. Losses at the gene ends were 3 bases for V and 11 bases for J; bases not matched to a gene: 1. The germline gives CDR1 PRHDT, CDR2 FYEKMQ (reference sequence). The CDR3 covers 12 residues. CDR3 nucleotide sequence: TGTGCCAGCAGCTTCGGACTAGCGGGGCAGTATTTT. Translation: CASSFGLAGQYF.

The rearrangement uses TRBV4-1 and TRBJ2-7; D unclear. V was cut by 0 bases and J by 2 bases, with 5 bases left in between. The CDR3 loop spans 13 amino acids. Looked up from germline, CDR1 is MGHRA and CDR2 is YSYEKL. The DNA for the CDR3 is TGCGCCAGCAGCCAAGAGCTAGCCTACGAGCAGTACTTC. This codes for CASSQELAYEQYF.

The V gene is TRBV13, the J gene TRBJ2-3; possibly TRBD2 for D (6 bases). The germline V and J ends were trimmed by 0 bases and 3 bases, with 16 bases remaining between them. Germline values: CDR1 PRHDT, CDR2 FYEKMQ (reference sequence). This CDR3 has 17 residues. The CDR3 DNA is TGTGCCAGCAGCTTAGGCCTGGGAGGTGCAGGGACAGATACGCAGTATTTT. Its translation is CASSLGLGGAGTDTQYF. Looking up the rest from reference TRBV13 and TRBJ2-3 gives the full variable domain: AAGVIQSPRHLIKEKRETATLKCYPIPRHDTVYWYQQGPGQDPQFLISFYEKMQSDKGSIPDRFSAQQFSDYHSELNMSSLELGDSALYFCASSLGLGGAGTDTQYFGPGTRLTVL.

This chain connects TRBV11-3 to TRBJ2-7; 7 nucleotides match TRBD1. Germline CDR1 reads SGHNT; CDR2 reads YENEEA. This CDR3 spans 14 amino acids. V was clipped by 4 bases and J by 5 bases; unmatched bases: 8. The CDR3, as DNA: TGTGCCAGCAGCTCCCGACAGGGAGAGAACGAGCAGTACTTC. This encodes CASSSRQGENEQYF.

The chain links TRBV25-1 to TRBJ1-3; perhaps TRBD1 as D (5 bases). Per the germline V gene, CDR1 is MGHDK and CDR2 is SYGVNS. The V and J ends lost 4 bases and 4 bases respectively, with 23 bases between them. This CDR3 region has 18 residues. CDR3 DNA sequence: TGTGCCAGCAGTGCGAAGGGGAGAACTCCCGCGGGAGGAAACACCATATATTTT. It specifies CASSAKGRTPAGGNTIYF.

The chain links TRBV6-5 to TRBJ1-1; D unclear. Germline lookup yields CDR1 MNHEY and CDR2 SVGAGI. CDR3 length: 13 amino acids. Trimming stripped 2 bases from V and 5 bases from J, with 9 bases between. In nucleotides, the CDR3 is TGTGCCAGCAGTTACCGGGGTTTAACTGAAGCTTTCTTT. Translating gives CASSYRGLTEAFF.